A selection of T cell receptor beta chains follows, all from one sample in a study of cytomegalovirus exposure and HLA in healthy donors. Some clones are missing from TCRdb's copy, which holds only in-frame ones; the method was immunoSEQ multiplex PCR. Here the sample spans around 150,000 clones, around 75% being singletons. Sequencing input: PBMCs. Source of these receptors: a man in his sixties in good health and CMV-seronegative. Both conserved end residues are part of each CDR3. Each record gives: D gene, V gene, J gene, CDR3 protein. D genes are given only for firm matches.

>-|TRBV29-1|TRBJ1-1
CSVRTEMNTEAFF
>TRBD2|TRBV7-8|TRBJ2-1
CASSLRPSGTYNEQFF
>-|TRBV6-5|TRBJ2-7
CASSYSSRTTYEQYF
>-|TRBV29-1|TRBJ1-1
CSVAGWNTEAFF
>TRBD2|TRBV6-5|TRBJ2-2
CASRPGLANTGELFF
>TRBD2|TRBV10-3|TRBJ2-7
CAISEFMTSGLAGGASYEQYF
>TRBD1|TRBV9|TRBJ1-2
CASSLGTGGAYGYTF
>TRBD2|TRBV5-1|TRBJ2-1
CASRPGLAGGYNEQFF
>-|TRBV2|TRBJ1-5
CASKTLTDSNQPQHF
>TRBD1|TRBV2|TRBJ1-4
CASSEADRLLRKLFF
>TRBD2|TRBV28|TRBJ2-3
CASKGLAGGQDTQYF
>-|TRBV28|TRBJ1-1
CASSFAGSNTEAFF
>TRBD2|TRBV9|TRBJ2-1
CASSFLRTSGRPRYNEQFF
>TRBD1|TRBV14|TRBJ1-2
CASSPLTGGNYGYTF
>TRBD1|TRBV6-5|TRBJ2-1
CASSPGQGPYNEQFF
>-|TRBV6-5|TRBJ1-2
CASRQGSNYGYTF
>TRBD2|TRBV19|TRBJ2-5
CASTATTSAAETQYF
>TRBD2|TRBV7-3|TRBJ2-3
CASSLTSLNTDTQYF
>-|TRBV30|TRBJ2-7
CAWSVQVHPYEQYF
>TRBD2|TRBV5-1|TRBJ2-5
CASSPRTSGSQETQYF
>TRBD2|TRBV9|TRBJ2-2
CASSATSAAGELFF
>-|TRBV18|TRBJ2-3
CASSAPGADTQYF
>-|TRBV5-6|TRBJ2-3
CASSSGDTQYF
>-|TRBV19|TRBJ2-7
CASSRDTNSYEQYF
>-|TRBV10-3|TRBJ2-1
CAISAGDYLSNEQFF
>TRBD1|TRBV4-1|TRBJ1-5
CASSQGGGGEHQPQHF
>-|TRBV12-5|TRBJ1-1
CASGPSGITTEAFF
>TRBD1|TRBV11-3|TRBJ2-7
CASSLEGTGPYEQYF
>TRBD1|TRBV30|TRBJ2-3
CAWSPTGYSTDTQYF
>TRBD2|TRBV9|TRBJ2-1
CASSVEPGGTHNEQFF
>-|TRBV5-1|TRBJ2-5
CASSPGPGQETQYF
>-|TRBV29-1|TRBJ2-4
CSVGSNRRAIQYF
>TRBD2|TRBV6-5|TRBJ2-7
CASNPSGSVEQYF
>-|TRBV27|TRBJ1-1
CASSLKLSNTEAFF
>TRBD2|TRBV28|TRBJ2-7
CATSTPGEGYEQYF
>-|TRBV5-1|TRBJ2-7
CASSFVAVPSYEQYF
>TRBD1|TRBV30|TRBJ2-7
CAWSGLTGDTRYEQYF
>TRBD2|TRBV5-4|-
CASSLVTSGRPPYEQYF
>TRBD2|TRBV7-8|TRBJ2-2
CASSLGGRDGELFF
>-|TRBV29-1|TRBJ1-1
CSVERQLNTEAFF
>-|TRBV1|-
CTSSQDTGGPYEQYF
>-|TRBV27|TRBJ2-2
CATRAYRTGELFF
>-|TRBV5-1|TRBJ2-5
CASSWNTREETQYF
>TRBD1|TRBV18|TRBJ2-7
CASSQGQGVFYEQYF